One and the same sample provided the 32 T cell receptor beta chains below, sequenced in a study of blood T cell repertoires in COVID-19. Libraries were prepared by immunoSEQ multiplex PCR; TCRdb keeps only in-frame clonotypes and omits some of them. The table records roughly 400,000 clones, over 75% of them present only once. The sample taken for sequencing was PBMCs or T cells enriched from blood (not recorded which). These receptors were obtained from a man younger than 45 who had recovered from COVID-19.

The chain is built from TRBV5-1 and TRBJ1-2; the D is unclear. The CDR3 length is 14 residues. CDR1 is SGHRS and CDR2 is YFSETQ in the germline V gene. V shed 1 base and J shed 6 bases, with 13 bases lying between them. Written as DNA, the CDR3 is TGCGCCAGCAGCTTGTCATACCCGCAGGATGGCTACACCTTC. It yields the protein CASSLSYPQDGYTF.

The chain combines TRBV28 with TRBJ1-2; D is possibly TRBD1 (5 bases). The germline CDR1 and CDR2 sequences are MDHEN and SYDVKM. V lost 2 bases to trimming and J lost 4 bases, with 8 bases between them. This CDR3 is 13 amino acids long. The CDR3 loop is CASSLGATYGYTF. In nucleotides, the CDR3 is TGTGCCAGCAGTTTAGGGGCGACCTATGGCTACACCTTC.

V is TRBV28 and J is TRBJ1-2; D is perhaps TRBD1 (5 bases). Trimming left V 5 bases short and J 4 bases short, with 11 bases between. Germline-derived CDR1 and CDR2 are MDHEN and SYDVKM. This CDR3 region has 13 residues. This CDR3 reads CASSNRDSYGYTF. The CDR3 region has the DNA TGTGCCAGCAGTAATCGGGACTCCTATGGCTACACCTTC.

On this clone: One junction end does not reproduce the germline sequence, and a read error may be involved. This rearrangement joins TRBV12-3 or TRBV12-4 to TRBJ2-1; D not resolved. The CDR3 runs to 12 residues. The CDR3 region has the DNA TGTGCCAGCAGTTTTCCCTATAATGAGCAGTTCTTC. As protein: CASSFPYNEQFF.

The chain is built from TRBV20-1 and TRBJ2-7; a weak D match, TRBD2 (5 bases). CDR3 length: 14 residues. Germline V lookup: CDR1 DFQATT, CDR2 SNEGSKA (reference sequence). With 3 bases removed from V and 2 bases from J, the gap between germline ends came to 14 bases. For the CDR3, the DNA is TGCAGTGCTAGTCGCTCCGCGGAGGCCTACGAGCAGTACTTC. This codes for CSASRSAEAYEQYF.

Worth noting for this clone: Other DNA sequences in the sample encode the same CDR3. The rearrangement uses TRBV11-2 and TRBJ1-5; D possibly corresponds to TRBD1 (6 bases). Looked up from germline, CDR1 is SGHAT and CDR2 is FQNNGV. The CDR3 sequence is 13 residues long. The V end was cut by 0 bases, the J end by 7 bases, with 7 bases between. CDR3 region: CASSLDRGQPQHF. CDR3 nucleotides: TGTGCCAGCAGCTTAGACAGGGGCCAGCCCCAGCATTTT.

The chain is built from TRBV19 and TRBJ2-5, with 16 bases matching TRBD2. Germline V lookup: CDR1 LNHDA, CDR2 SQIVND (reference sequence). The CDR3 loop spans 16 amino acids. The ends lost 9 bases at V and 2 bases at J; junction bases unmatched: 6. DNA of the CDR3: TGTGCCAGCGCGGGACTAGCGGGAGGGACGCAAGAGACCCAGTACTTC. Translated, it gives CASAGLAGGTQETQYF.

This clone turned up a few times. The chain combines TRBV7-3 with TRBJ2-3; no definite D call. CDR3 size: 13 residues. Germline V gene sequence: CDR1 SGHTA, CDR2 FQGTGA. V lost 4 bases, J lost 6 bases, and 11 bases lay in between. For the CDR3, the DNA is TGTGCCAGCAGCTATCCCCCGGAGGATACGCAGTATTTT. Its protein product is CASSYPPEDTQYF.

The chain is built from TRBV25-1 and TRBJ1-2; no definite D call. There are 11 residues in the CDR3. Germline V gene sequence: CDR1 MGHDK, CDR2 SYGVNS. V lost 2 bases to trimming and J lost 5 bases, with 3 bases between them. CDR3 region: CASSEIYGYTF. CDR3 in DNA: TGTGCCAGCAGTGAAATATATGGCTACACCTTC.

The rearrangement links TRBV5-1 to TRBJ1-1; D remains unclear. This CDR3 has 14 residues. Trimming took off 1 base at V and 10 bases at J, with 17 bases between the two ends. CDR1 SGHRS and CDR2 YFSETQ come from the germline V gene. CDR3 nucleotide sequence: TGCGCCAGCAGCTTGTGGAGCGGAGCGACGGGAGCTTTCTTT. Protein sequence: CASSLWSGATGAFF.

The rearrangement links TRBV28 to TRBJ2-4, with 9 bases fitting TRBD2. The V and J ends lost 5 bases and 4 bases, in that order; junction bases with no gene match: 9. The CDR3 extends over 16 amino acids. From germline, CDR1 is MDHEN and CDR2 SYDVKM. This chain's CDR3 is CASSRVGTSLKNIQYF. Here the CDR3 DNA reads TGTGCCAGCAGTCGCGTAGGGACTAGCCTAAAAAACATTCAGTACTTC.

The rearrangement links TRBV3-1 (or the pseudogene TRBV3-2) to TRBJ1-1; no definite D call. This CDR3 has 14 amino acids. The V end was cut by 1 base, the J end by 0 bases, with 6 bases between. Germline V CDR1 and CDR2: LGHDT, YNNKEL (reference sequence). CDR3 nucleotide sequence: TGTGCCAGCAGCCAAGCAGCGCTGAACACTGAAGCTTTCTTT. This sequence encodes CASSQAALNTEAFF.

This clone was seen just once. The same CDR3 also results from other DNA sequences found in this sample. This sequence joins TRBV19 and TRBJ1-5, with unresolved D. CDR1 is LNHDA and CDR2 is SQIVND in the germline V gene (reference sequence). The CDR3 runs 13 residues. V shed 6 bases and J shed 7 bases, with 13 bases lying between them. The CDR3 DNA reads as TGTGCCAGTAGGTCGGGGTTAGGGCAGCCCCAGCATTTT. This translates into CASRSGLGQPQHF.

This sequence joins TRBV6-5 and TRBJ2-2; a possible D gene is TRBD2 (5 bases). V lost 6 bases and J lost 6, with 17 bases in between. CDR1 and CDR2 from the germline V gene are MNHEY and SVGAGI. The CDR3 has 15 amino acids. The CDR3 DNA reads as TGTGCCAGCAGGGGGTCCCACGGAGGAGCCGGGGAGCTGTTTTTT. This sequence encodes CASRGSHGGAGELFF.

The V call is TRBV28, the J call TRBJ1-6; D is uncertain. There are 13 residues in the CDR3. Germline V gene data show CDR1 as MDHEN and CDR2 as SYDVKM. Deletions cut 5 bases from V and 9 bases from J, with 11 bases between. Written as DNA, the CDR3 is TGTGCCAGCAGTCTGCATGACATTTCACCCCTCCACTTT. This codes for CASSLHDISPLHF.

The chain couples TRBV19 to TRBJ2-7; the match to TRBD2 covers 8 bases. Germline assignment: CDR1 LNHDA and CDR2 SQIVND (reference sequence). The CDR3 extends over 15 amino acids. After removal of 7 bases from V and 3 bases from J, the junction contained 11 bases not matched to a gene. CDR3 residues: CASTDSGTANYEQYF. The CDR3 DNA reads TGTGCCAGTACGGATAGCGGGACCGCGAACTACGAGCAGTACTTC.

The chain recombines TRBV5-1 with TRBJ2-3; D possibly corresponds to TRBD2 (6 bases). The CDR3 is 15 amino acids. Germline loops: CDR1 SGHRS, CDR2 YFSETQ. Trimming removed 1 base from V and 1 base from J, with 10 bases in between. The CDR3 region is CASSLFASGTDTQYF. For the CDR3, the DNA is TGCGCCAGCAGCTTGTTCGCTAGCGGCACAGATACGCAGTATTTT.

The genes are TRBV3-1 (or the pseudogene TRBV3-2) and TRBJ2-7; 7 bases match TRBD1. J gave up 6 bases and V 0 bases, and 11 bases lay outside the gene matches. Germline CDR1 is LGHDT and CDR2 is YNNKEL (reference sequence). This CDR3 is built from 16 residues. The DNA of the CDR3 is TGTGCCAGCAGCCAAGATCAGGACAGGTATGTCTCCGAGCAGTACTTC. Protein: CASSQDQDRYVSEQYF.

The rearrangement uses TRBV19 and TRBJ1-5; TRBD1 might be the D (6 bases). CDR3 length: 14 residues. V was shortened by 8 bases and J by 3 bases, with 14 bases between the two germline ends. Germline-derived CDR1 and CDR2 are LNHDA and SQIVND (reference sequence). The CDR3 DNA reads TGTGCCAGTTCCCAGGGGCCCTACAATCAGCCCCAGCATTTT. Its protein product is CASSQGPYNQPQHF.

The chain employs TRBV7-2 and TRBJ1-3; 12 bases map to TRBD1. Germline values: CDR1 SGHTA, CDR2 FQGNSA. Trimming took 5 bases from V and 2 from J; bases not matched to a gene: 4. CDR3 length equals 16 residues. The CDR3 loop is CASSPWDRGPGNTIYF. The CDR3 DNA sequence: TGTGCCAGCAGCCCATGGGACAGGGGGCCTGGAAACACCATATATTTT.

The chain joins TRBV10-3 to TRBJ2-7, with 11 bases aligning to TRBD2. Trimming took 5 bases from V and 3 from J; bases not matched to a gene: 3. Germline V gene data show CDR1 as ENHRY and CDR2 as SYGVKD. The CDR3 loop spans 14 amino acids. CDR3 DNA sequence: TGTGCCATCAGTAAACTAGCGGGAGACTACGAGCAGTACTTC. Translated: CAISKLAGDYEQYF.

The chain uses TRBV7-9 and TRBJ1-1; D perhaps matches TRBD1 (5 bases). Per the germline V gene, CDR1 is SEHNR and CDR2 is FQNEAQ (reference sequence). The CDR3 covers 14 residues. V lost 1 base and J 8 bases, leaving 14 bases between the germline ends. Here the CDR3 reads CASSLGGVKGEAFF. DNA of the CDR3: TGTGCCAGCAGCTTAGGCGGTGTTAAGGGGGAAGCTTTCTTT.

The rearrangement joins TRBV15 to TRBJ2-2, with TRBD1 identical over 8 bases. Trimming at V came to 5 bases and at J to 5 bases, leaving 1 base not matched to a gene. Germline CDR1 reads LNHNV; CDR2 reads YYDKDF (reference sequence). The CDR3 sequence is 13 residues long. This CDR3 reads CATSGQGTGELFF. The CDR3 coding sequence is TGTGCCACCAGCGGACAGGGAACCGGGGAGCTGTTTTTT.

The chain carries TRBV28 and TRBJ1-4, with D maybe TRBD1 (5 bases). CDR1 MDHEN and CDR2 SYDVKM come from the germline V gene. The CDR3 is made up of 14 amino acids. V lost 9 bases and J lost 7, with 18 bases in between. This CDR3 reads CASSSGGPGEKLFF. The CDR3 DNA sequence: TGTGCCAGTTCATCCGGGGGACCGGGTGAAAAACTGTTTTTT.

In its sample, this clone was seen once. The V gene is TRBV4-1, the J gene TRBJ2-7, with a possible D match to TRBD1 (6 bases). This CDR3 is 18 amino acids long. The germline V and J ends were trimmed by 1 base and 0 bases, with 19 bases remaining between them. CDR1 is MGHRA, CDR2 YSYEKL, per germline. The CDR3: CASSQVEVGGRGSYEQYF. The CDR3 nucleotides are TGCGCCAGCAGCCAAGTTGAGGTTGGGGGCAGGGGCTCCTACGAGCAGTACTTC.

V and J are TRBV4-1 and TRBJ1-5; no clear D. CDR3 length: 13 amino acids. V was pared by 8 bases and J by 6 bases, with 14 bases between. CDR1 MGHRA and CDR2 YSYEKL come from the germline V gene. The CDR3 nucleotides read TGCGCCAGCGCCCGTCAGGTGGGTCAGCCCCAGCATTTT. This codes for CASARQVGQPQHF.

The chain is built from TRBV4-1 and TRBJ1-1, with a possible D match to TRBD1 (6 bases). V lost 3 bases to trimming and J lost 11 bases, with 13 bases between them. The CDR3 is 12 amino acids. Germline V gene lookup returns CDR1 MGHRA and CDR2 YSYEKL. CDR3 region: CASSQQGMRAFF. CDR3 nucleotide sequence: TGCGCCAGCAGCCAGCAGGGGATGCGGGCTTTCTTT.

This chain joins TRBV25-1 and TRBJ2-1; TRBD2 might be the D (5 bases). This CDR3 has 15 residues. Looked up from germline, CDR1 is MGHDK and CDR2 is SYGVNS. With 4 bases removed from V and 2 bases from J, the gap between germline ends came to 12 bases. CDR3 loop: CASSAEGAPYNEQFF. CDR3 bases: TGTGCCAGCAGTGCAGAGGGCGCTCCCTACAATGAGCAGTTCTTC.

CDR3 in DNA: TGTGCCAGCAGCTTCACTCCAGGCCTAGCGGGATACACAGATACGCAGTATTTT. Protein product: CASSFTPGLAGYTDTQYF. The rearrangement joins TRBV11-2 to TRBJ2-3, with 9 bases that match TRBD2. Germline V gene data show CDR1 as SGHAT and CDR2 as FQNNGV. The J segment lost 2 bases and the V segment lost 3 bases, leaving 12 bases of the junction unmatched. This CDR3 has 18 residues.

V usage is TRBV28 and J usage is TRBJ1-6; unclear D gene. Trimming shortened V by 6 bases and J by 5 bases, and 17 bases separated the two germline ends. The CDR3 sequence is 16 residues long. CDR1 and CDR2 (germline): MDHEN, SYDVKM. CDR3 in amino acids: CASSPRGRGDNSPLHF. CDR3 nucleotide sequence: TGTGCCAGCAGCCCCCGCGGGCGGGGAGATAATTCACCCCTCCACTTT.

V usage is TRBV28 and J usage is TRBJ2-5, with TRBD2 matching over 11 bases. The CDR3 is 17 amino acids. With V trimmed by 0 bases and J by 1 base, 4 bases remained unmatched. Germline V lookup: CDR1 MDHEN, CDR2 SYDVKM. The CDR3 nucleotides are TGTGCCAGCAGTTTATGGGCTAGCGGGAGGCCCCAAGAGACCCAGTACTTC. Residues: CASSLWASGRPQETQYF.

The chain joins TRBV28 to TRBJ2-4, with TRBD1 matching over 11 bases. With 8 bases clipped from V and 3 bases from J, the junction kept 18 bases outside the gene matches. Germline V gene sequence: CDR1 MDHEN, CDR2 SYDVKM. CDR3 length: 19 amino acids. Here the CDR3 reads CASVGPGTGGMEGKNIQYF. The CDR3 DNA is TGTGCCAGCGTCGGCCCCGGGACAGGGGGAATGGAGGGCAAAAACATTCAGTACTTC.